The rows below give T cell receptor beta chains drawn from one sample of a study of T cell repertoires in cytomegalovirus infection. These TCRs' antigens remain unknown. TCRdb reprocessed the reads via MiXCR and lists one record per CDR3 protein. The sample holds around 100,000 distinct CDR3 sequences; around 9.1% are singletons and the top ten take around 33%. Source material: PBMCs, sequenced either directly or after in vitro stimulation (not recorded which). These receptors were taken from a human donor in good health (CMV status not recorded). Some clones in this sample may be carry-over from other donors' samples. Both conserved end residues are trimmed from each CDR3. Fields, in order: CDR3 protein, J gene, V gene.

CDR3: ATSRRGTSGHNEQF
J: TRBJ2-1
V: TRBV24-1

CDR3: ASSFGPEGLNTEAF
J: TRBJ1-1
V: TRBV11-2

CDR3: ASSPQTSGSYEQY
J: TRBJ2-7
V: TRBV12-3/TRBV12-4

CDR3: ASSYLAGVRTGELF
J: TRBJ2-2
V: TRBV5-6

CDR3: ASRGTGLTYEQY
J: TRBJ2-7
V: TRBV6-2/TRBV6-3

CDR3: ASSKKRVGNTGELF
J: TRBJ2-2
V: TRBV2

CDR3: SARTSGAYEQY
J: TRBJ2-7
V: TRBV20-1

CDR3: ASSLGGYEKLF
J: TRBJ1-4
V: TRBV7-9

CDR3: ASSLSGTEAF
J: TRBJ1-1
V: TRBV27

CDR3: ASSITAIDTGELF
J: TRBJ2-2
V: TRBV19

CDR3: ASSSRRQGGGYT
J: TRBJ1-2
V: TRBV4-1

CDR3: ASSPLPSKVQF
J: TRBJ2-1
V: TRBV19

CDR3: ASSQVAYGNEQF
J: TRBJ2-1
V: TRBV4-3

CDR3: ASSFGRQGAPGYT
J: TRBJ1-2
V: TRBV7-2

CDR3: ASTTSGRRNEQF
J: TRBJ2-1
V: TRBV7-6

CDR3: ASSQEPGLADYDEQF
J: TRBJ2-1
V: TRBV4-3

CDR3: ASSWGEGTDTQY
J: TRBJ2-3
V: TRBV7-2

CDR3: ASSLNPPDREF
J: TRBJ2-1
V: TRBV6-6

CDR3: ASKPPLTGGPDGANVLT
J: TRBJ2-6
V: TRBV6-2/TRBV6-3

CDR3: ASSLDAQPQH
J: TRBJ1-5
V: TRBV7-2

CDR3: ASSQRDRGIVVTEAF
J: TRBJ1-1
V: TRBV7-2

CDR3: SAGDLTYNEQF
J: TRBJ2-1
V: TRBV20-1

CDR3: ASNLAGHDEQF
J: TRBJ2-1
V: TRBV6-2/TRBV6-3

CDR3: SARASGSSPYEQY
J: TRBJ2-7
V: TRBV20-1

CDR3: ASSSGLAGLYEQY
J: TRBJ2-7
V: TRBV6-5

CDR3: ASSFLETQY
J: TRBJ2-5
V: TRBV7-2

CDR3: ASSAGGVNTEAF
J: TRBJ1-1
V: TRBV2

CDR3: ASSSSRTGGTEAF
J: TRBJ1-1
V: TRBV18

CDR3: ASSRWGSGRDTEAF
J: TRBJ1-1
V: TRBV7-6

CDR3: ASSLGGQAAF
J: TRBJ1-1
V: TRBV7-2

CDR3: ASSPTGDAFGNTIY
J: TRBJ1-3
V: TRBV11-2

CDR3: ASTIGLGSDTQY
J: TRBJ2-3
V: TRBV2

CDR3: ASSLVGDSYT
J: TRBJ1-2
V: TRBV12-3/TRBV12-4

CDR3: ASKRDSQETQY
J: TRBJ2-5
V: TRBV6-1

CDR3: ASSLDLAGQTQY
J: TRBJ2-5
V: TRBV7-2

CDR3: ATGQGALNTEAF
J: TRBJ1-1
V: TRBV10-3

CDR3: ASSKTRTHTDTQY
J: TRBJ2-3
V: TRBV7-2

CDR3: ASSTRDTGNTIY
J: TRBJ1-3
V: TRBV6-5

CDR3: ATGRREAEAF
J: TRBJ1-1
V: TRBV6-1

CDR3: ASSAQTSNYGYT
J: TRBJ1-2
V: TRBV7-9

CDR3: ASSPGGSNQPQH
J: TRBJ1-5
V: TRBV7-4

CDR3: ASRGGGGSSNQPQH
J: TRBJ1-5
V: TRBV28

CDR3: ASSQGMPSYEQY
J: TRBJ2-7
V: TRBV14

CDR3: ASSPALREGLNEQF
J: TRBJ2-1
V: TRBV3-1

CDR3: ATSAGQGLYEQY
J: TRBJ2-7
V: TRBV24-1

CDR3: SARGYSGRSYEGTDTQY
J: TRBJ2-3
V: TRBV20-1

CDR3: ASSEPGGGPTDTQY
J: TRBJ2-3
V: TRBV6-1

CDR3: ASSFGLANSGANVLT
J: TRBJ2-6
V: TRBV5-4

CDR3: ASSPQRTNTGELF
J: TRBJ2-2
V: TRBV7-3

CDR3: ASSSDGLRTEAF
J: TRBJ1-1
V: TRBV28

CDR3: ASMLGGWDTEAF
J: TRBJ1-1
V: TRBV7-2

CDR3: ASSSGQLPPEQY
J: TRBJ2-7
V: TRBV28

CDR3: ASSTRTGYYEQY
J: TRBJ2-7
V: TRBV7-9

CDR3: ASSRVDGPNTEAF
J: TRBJ1-1
V: TRBV4-3

CDR3: ASSLLRGSSYNEQF
J: TRBJ2-1
V: TRBV27

CDR3: SVGGVGNYGYT
J: TRBJ1-2
V: TRBV29-1

CDR3: ASSQAYVGKGTGYSPLH
J: TRBJ1-6
V: TRBV23-1